These 24 T cell receptor beta chains came from one sample sequenced in a study of identical twins. TCRdb recomputed calls from the 5' RACE reads with MiXCR, one row per CDR3 protein. The table has 540,000 or so distinct CDR3 sequences, approximately 20% seen once; the top ten hold about 0.48%. These data are also associated with another study on yellow fever vaccine responses in identical twins.

The specimen sequenced was CD4+ T cells sorted from blood. The receptor source for this set is a young woman in good health.

This clonotype was counted only a few times. The junction departs from the called germline gene at one end, perhaps through a read error. As DNA, the CDR3 is TGTGCCAGCAGCTTGCCGACAACACCTCTCCACTTT. Residues: CASSLPTTPLHF. The chain has TRBV11-2 and TRBJ1-6; no clear D. The CDR3 length is 12 residues. The V gene's germline CDR1 is SGHAT and CDR2 FQNNGV. The full variable domain, its missing parts supplied by reference TRBV11-2 and TRBJ1-6, is EAGVAQSPRYKIIEKRQSVAFWCNPISGHATLYWYQQILGQGPKLLIQFQNNGVVDDSQLPKDRFSAERLKGVDSTLKIQPAKLEDSAVYLCASSLPTTPLHFGNGTRLTVT.

This clonotype was recorded a few times. V gene TRBV12-3 or TRBV12-4 combines with J gene TRBJ2-1; 12 positions agree with TRBD2. CDR3 length: 14 residues. V lost 6 bases to trimming and J lost 6 bases; unmatched junction nucleotides: 3. This CDR3 is CASSGLAGFNEQFF. As DNA, the CDR3 is TGTGCCAGCAGCGGACTAGCGGGGTTCAATGAGCAGTTCTTC.

J is TRBJ2-5 and V is TRBV6-1; 10 nucleotides agree with TRBD2. Germline assignment: CDR1 MNHNS and CDR2 SASEGT. V lost 7 bases, J lost 5 bases, and 10 bases stayed unmatched. The CDR3 is made up of 15 amino acids. The CDR3 DNA follows: TGTGCCAGCACCAGCGGGAGGGCCGAGGAGGAGACCCAGTACTTC. It encodes CASTSGRAEEETQYF.

The chain has TRBV29-1 and TRBJ1-1; D uncertain. CDR1 is SQVTM and CDR2 is ANQGSEA in the germline V gene. Trimming shortened V by 4 bases and J by 4 bases, and 10 bases separated the two germline ends. CDR3 length: 12 amino acids. The CDR3 loop is CSVGPGGTEAFF. The CDR3 bases are TGCAGCGTTGGTCCAGGTGGCACTGAAGCTTTCTTT.

This clonotype has only a few counts. J is TRBJ2-1 and V is TRBV7-2; perhaps D is TRBD1 or TRBD2 (6 bases each). This CDR3 is built from 17 residues. The V end was cut by 2 bases, the J end by 0 bases, with 14 bases between. CDR1 and CDR2 (germline): SGHTA, FQGNSA. The CDR3 DNA is TGTGCCAGCAGCTTAAACTCCGGGGGCAACTCCTACAATGAGCAGTTCTTC. It yields the protein CASSLNSGGNSYNEQFF.

This sequence joins TRBV2 and TRBJ2-3; D gene uncertain. Germline V gene data show CDR1 as SNHLY and CDR2 as FYNNEI. This CDR3 has 16 residues. V shed 4 bases and J shed 3 bases, with 17 bases lying between them. The CDR3, as DNA: TGTGCCAGCAGTGGACCCCCACGAGGTGGGACAGATACGCAGTATTTT. This encodes CASSGPPRGGTDTQYF. Full variable domain (rest looked up from reference TRBV2 and TRBJ2-3): EPEVTQTPSHQVTQMGQEVILRCVPISNHLYFYWYRQILGQKVEFLVSFYNNEISEKSEIFDDQFSVERPDGSNFTLKIRSTKLEDSAMYFCASSGPPRGGTDTQYFGPGTRLTVL.

This clonotype was detected many times. This chain uses TRBV29-1 with TRBJ2-3; 13 bases align to TRBD2. V dropped 5 bases and J dropped 5; count of bases not matched to a gene: 7. CDR3 length: 15 residues. Germline CDR1 and CDR2: SQVTM and ANQGSEA. This chain's CDR3 is CSVLTSGRARDTQYF. CDR3 in DNA: TGCAGCGTTCTTACTAGCGGGAGGGCCAGAGATACGCAGTATTTT.

V and J are TRBV5-1 and TRBJ2-6; D might be TRBD1 or TRBD2, each matching 6 bases. Trimming cost V 4 bases and J 2 bases, with 13 bases left between them. CDR3 length equals 16 residues. Germline V gene lookup returns CDR1 SGHRS and CDR2 YFSETQ. The CDR3 nucleotides are TGCGCCAGCAGCGGGGGGCGCATAACTGGGGCCAACGTCCTGACTTTC. This translates into CASSGGRITGANVLTF.

V and J are TRBV20-1 and TRBJ2-3; 12 bases map to TRBD1. This CDR3 has 15 residues. The junction had 6 bases not matched to a gene; V was cut back by 5 bases and J by 3 bases. The germline gives CDR1 DFQATT, CDR2 SNEGSKA (reference sequence). The CDR3 region has the DNA TGCAGTGCTTACCGGGACAGGGGGCAAACAGATACGCAGTATTTT. This gives the protein CSAYRDRGQTDTQYF.

The J gene is TRBJ2-5, the V gene TRBV3-1; D is unresolved. Trimming removed 2 bases at V and 5 bases at J, with 6 bases between. The CDR3 totals 12 residues. Germline V gives CDR1 LGHDT, CDR2 YNNKEL (reference sequence). CDR3 in DNA: TGTGCCAGCAGCCAATTTTTCGAGACCCAGTACTTC. Translated, it gives CASSQFFETQYF.

There are many counts of this clonotype. V and J are TRBV28 and TRBJ2-1; D remains unclear. V was trimmed by 2 bases and J by 4 bases, leaving 6 bases between them. This CDR3 region has 13 residues. The germline V gene encodes CDR1 MDHEN and CDR2 SYDVKM. CDR3 residues: CASSLVAYNEQFF. The CDR3 DNA reads as TGTGCCAGCAGTTTAGTCGCTTACAATGAGCAGTTCTTC.

This sequence joins TRBV12-3 or TRBV12-4 and TRBJ1-3; 8 bases are shared with TRBD1. J gave up 3 bases and V 5 bases, and 6 bases lay outside the gene matches. The CDR3 runs 15 residues. The CDR3, as DNA: TGTGCCAGCAGTCCGAGACAGGGGAATGGAAACACCATATATTTT. Encoded protein: CASSPRQGNGNTIYF.

This clonotype was detected a few times. This sequence joins TRBV12-3 or TRBV12-4 and TRBJ2-5; D possibly corresponds to TRBD2 (5 bases). V was trimmed by 5 bases and J by 5 bases, leaving 18 bases between them. The CDR3 is 15 amino acids. CDR3 loop: CASSPTTSKRETQYF. The CDR3 DNA reads TGTGCCAGCAGTCCCACCACTAGTAAGCGGGAGACCCAGTACTTC.

This clonotype was counted only a few times. The J gene is TRBJ1-5, the V gene TRBV15; 11 bases agree with TRBD1. This CDR3 is 15 amino acids long. V lost 4 bases and J lost 4; bases outside the gene matches: 3. Germline CDR1 reads LNHNV; CDR2 reads YYDKDF (reference sequence). Here the CDR3 DNA reads TGTGCCACCAGCACAAGGGACAGGGGGAATCAGCCCCAGCATTTT. Translating gives CATSTRDRGNQPQHF.

The gene calls are TRBV20-1 and TRBJ2-7; TRBD2 agrees at 9 bases. Trimming cost V 1 base and J 4 bases; bases outside gene matches: 5. Germline CDR1 reads DFQATT; CDR2 reads SNEGSKA (reference sequence). The length of the CDR3 is 14 residues. CDR3 nucleotides: TGCAGTGCTAGAGCGGTTAGCGGGGGTTACGAGCAGTACGTC. This translates into CSARAVSGGYEQYV.

The V gene is TRBV5-1, the J gene TRBJ2-2, with TRBD2 matching over 11 bases. Looked up from germline, CDR1 is SGHRS and CDR2 is YFSETQ. V lost 5 bases and J lost 3; bases outside the gene matches: 6. This CDR3 has 16 residues. The CDR3 coding sequence is TGCGCCAGCAGAACCGGGACTAGCGGTTACACCGGGGAGCTGTTTTTT. It encodes CASRTGTSGYTGELFF.

The CDR3 DNA sequence: TGTGCCAGCAGCCTAAGGGACGGCTTTTACAATGAGCAGTTCTTC. This sequence encodes CASSLRDGFYNEQFF. The gene calls are TRBV7-2 and TRBJ2-1, with D possibly called TRBD1 or TRBD2 (5 bases each). Germline values: CDR1 SGHTA, CDR2 FQGNSA. The CDR3 totals 15 residues. The V end was cut by 5 bases, the J end by 4 bases, with 15 bases between.

There are a few counts of this clonotype. The gene calls are TRBV5-1 and TRBJ2-3; D possibly uses TRBD1 or TRBD2 (6 bases each). The ends were cut back, 4 bases at V and 4 bases at J, with 16 bases in the middle. Germline CDR1 is SGHRS and CDR2 is YFSETQ. This CDR3 is 15 amino acids long. The CDR3 spells CASSPPEGGADTQYF. The CDR3 DNA reads TGCGCCAGCAGCCCTCCGGAGGGGGGTGCAGATACGCAGTATTTT. The complete variable domain, with remaining parts taken from reference TRBV5-1 and TRBJ2-3, reads KAGVTQTPRYLIKTRGQQVTLSCSPISGHRSVSWYQQTPGQGLQFLFEYFSETQRNKGNFPGRFSGRQFSNSRSEMNVSTLELGDSALYLCASSPPEGGADTQYFGPGTRLTVL.

This clonotype was detected a few times. The chain uses TRBV10-3 and TRBJ2-3; 10 bases align to TRBD2. The germline V gene has CDR1 ENHRY and CDR2 SYGVKD. CDR3 length: 14 amino acids. The V gene end was trimmed by 10 bases and the J gene end by 3 bases; junction bases not matched to a gene: 7. The CDR3 protein is CATLPSGGTDTQYF. The CDR3 DNA reads TGTGCCACGCTGCCTAGCGGGGGTACAGATACGCAGTATTTT.

This chain uses TRBV12-3 or TRBV12-4 with TRBJ2-1, with D possibly matching TRBD1 (5 bases). Deletions cut 5 bases from V and 7 bases from J, with 9 bases between. This CDR3 has 12 residues. The CDR3 reads CASSIQGNEQFF. CDR3 DNA sequence: TGTGCCAGCAGTATCCAGGGAAATGAGCAGTTCTTC.

This clonotype was recorded a few times. The J gene is TRBJ2-7, the V gene TRBV5-6; D not certain. CDR1 is SGHDT and CDR2 is YYEEEE in the germline V gene. Trimming cost V 1 base and J 3 bases, with 8 bases left between them. The CDR3 has 13 amino acids. The chain's CDR3 is CASSLWTNYEQYV. In nucleotides, the CDR3 is TGTGCCAGCAGCTTGTGGACCAACTACGAGCAGTACGTC.

This clonotype showed up just a few times. The chain has TRBV7-9 and TRBJ1-1; D may be TRBD1 (5 bases). The length of the CDR3 is 14 residues. Germline-derived CDR1 and CDR2 are SEHNR and FQNEAQ (reference sequence). Trimming took 5 bases from V and 3 from J, leaving 13 bases between them. The CDR3 region is CASSRHGTYTEAFF. The CDR3, as DNA: TGTGCCAGCAGCCGACATGGGACTTACACTGAAGCTTTCTTT.

This clonotype was counted between two and nine times. The CDR3 bases are TGCAGTGCTAGAGTAGCGGGGCGCACCTTCTACGAGCAGTACGTC. It specifies CSARVAGRTFYEQYV. The rearrangement joins TRBV20-1 to TRBJ2-7, with 8 bases lining up with TRBD2. Germline V gives CDR1 DFQATT, CDR2 SNEGSKA (reference sequence). This CDR3 is built from 15 residues. The trim removed 1 base at V and 3 bases at J, leaving 8 bases unmatched.

The chain recombines TRBV28 with TRBJ2-1; TRBD2 agrees at 10 bases. The germline gives CDR1 MDHEN, CDR2 SYDVKM. The CDR3 runs to 16 residues. Trimming removed 0 bases from V and 7 bases from J; junction bases left unmatched: 6. Here the CDR3 DNA reads TGTGCCAGCAGTTTATGGTCTAGCGGGAGCCTAAATGAGCAGTTCTTC. This codes for CASSLWSSGSLNEQFF.